These 23 T cell receptor beta chains were sequenced from one sample in a study of T cells in localized non-small cell lung cancer. The method was immunoSEQ multiplex PCR; TCRdb's version includes in-frame clones alone and lacks a portion of them. The sample lists approximately 10,000 clones; 82% were seen once. This material consisted of peripheral blood mononuclear cells, taken before any cancer treatment. The receptors were gathered from a female donor aged 60 or older with stage II lung adenocarcinoma.

The V call is TRBV7-6, the J call TRBJ2-5, with D possibly matching TRBD2 (5 bases). Per germline, CDR1 SGHVS and CDR2 FNYEAQ. The CDR3 consists of 15 residues. Trimming left V 5 bases short and J 3 bases short, with 16 bases between. The CDR3 sequence is CASSLTLTREETQYF. In DNA form, the CDR3 reads TGTGCCAGCAGCCTAACCCTCACTAGAGAAGAGACCCAGTACTTC.

V gene TRBV5-1 combines with J gene TRBJ2-7; the match to TRBD2 covers 9 bases. From germline, CDR1 is SGHRS and CDR2 YFSETQ. The CDR3 has 14 amino acids. The trim removed 7 bases at V and 2 bases at J, leaving 7 bases unmatched. The CDR3 DNA reads as TGCGCCAGCGGTAGCGGGGGCCCTGCCTACGAGCAGTACTTC. It specifies CASGSGGPAYEQYF.

The CDR3 is CASSLRSGGIGELFF. The CDR3 DNA sequence: TGTGCCAGCAGCTTAAGGTCAGGGGGCATCGGGGAGCTGTTTTTT. The chain uses TRBV7-9 and TRBJ2-2, with TRBD1 matching 8 bases. The CDR3 is 15 residues long. Germline CDR1 SEHNR, CDR2 FQNEAQ (reference sequence). V shed 2 bases and J 7 bases; nucleotides not matched to a gene: 6. Based on the CDR3 plus reference TRBV7-9 and TRBJ2-2, the full variable domain is DTGVSQNPRHKITKRGQNVTFRCDPISEHNRLYWYRQTLGQGPEFLTYFQNEAQLEKSRLLSDRFSAERPKGSFSTLEIQRTEQGDSAMYLCASSLRSGGIGELFFGEGSRLTVL.

The gene calls are TRBV5-1 and TRBJ1-1; D possibly corresponds to TRBD1 (6 bases). Germline values: CDR1 SGHRS, CDR2 YFSETQ. The CDR3 totals 14 residues. V lost 4 bases, J lost 0 bases, and 10 bases lay in between. In nucleotides, the CDR3 is TGCGCCAGCAGCCTTACAGGGATGAACACTGAAGCTTTCTTT. Its protein is CASSLTGMNTEAFF.

The V call is TRBV6-5, the J call TRBJ2-7, with TRBD1 as a possible D gene (6 bases). The CDR3 has 15 amino acids. The V and J ends lost 10 bases and 4 bases respectively, with 23 bases between them. CDR1 MNHEY and CDR2 SVGAGI come from the germline V gene. CDR3 amino acids: CATRTAYPRSYEQYF. The CDR3 region has the DNA TGTGCCACCAGGACAGCCTACCCCCGATCGTACGAGCAGTACTTC.

V and J are TRBV18 and TRBJ2-7; 8 bases agree with TRBD1. This CDR3 is built from 14 residues. CDR1 is KGHSH and CDR2 is LQKENI in the germline V gene. V was clipped by 6 bases and J by 6 bases; unmatched bases: 10. The CDR3 nucleotides read TGTGCCAGCTCCCTCGGACAGGGTCCTGGCGAGCAGTACTTC. Residues: CASSLGQGPGEQYF.

J is TRBJ1-6 and V is TRBV10-3, with TRBD1 matching 11 bases. J gave up 8 bases and V 6 bases, and 6 bases lay outside the gene matches. This CDR3 has 15 residues. CDR1 ENHRY and CDR2 SYGVKD come from the germline V gene. The CDR3 nucleotides are TGTGCCATCAGGGATGGACAGGGGGCGTATTCACCCCTCCACTTT. It codes for CAIRDGQGAYSPLHF.

J is TRBJ1-3 and V is TRBV29-1, with D possibly TRBD1 on 5 matching bases. The germline gives CDR1 SQVTM, CDR2 ANQGSEA. The CDR3 runs 14 residues. The V end was cut by 6 bases, the J end by 0 bases, with 12 bases between. CDR3 bases: TGCAGCGTCGGTGGGGGATACTCTGGAAACACCATATATTTT. This sequence encodes CSVGGGYSGNTIYF.

The chain carries TRBV29-1 and TRBJ1-4, with D maybe TRBD1 (5 bases). Trimming took 3 bases from V and 11 from J, leaving 10 bases between them. The CDR3 runs 11 residues. CDR1 is SQVTM, CDR2 ANQGSEA, per germline. In DNA form, the CDR3 reads TGCAGCGTTGATAAGGCAGGGAAACTGTTTTTT. Protein: CSVDKAGKLFF.

V is TRBV28 and J is TRBJ2-7; tentative D call: TRBD1 (5 bases). Looked up from germline, CDR1 is MDHEN and CDR2 is SYDVKM. This CDR3 is 12 amino acids long. Trimming stripped 8 bases from V and 5 bases from J, with 13 bases between. The DNA of the CDR3 is TGTGCCAGCCATAGTGGGGCCCACGAGCAGTACTTC. Encoded protein: CASHSGAHEQYF.

J is TRBJ1-2 and V is TRBV29-1, with D possibly matching TRBD1 (6 bases). The CDR3 length is 11 residues. The V gene lost 7 bases and the J gene lost 3 bases, with 9 bases spanning the gap. The germline V gene has CDR1 SQVTM and CDR2 ANQGSEA. The CDR3 loop reads CSAGAHYGYTF. In nucleotides, the CDR3 is TGCAGCGCGGGGGCCCACTATGGCTACACCTTC.

V and J are TRBV21-1 and TRBJ1-5. TRBV21-1 is reported as a pseudogene. This CDR3 region has 13 residues. The CDR3 nucleotides read TGTGCCCCCCGGGTGGTTAGCAATCAGCCCCAGCATTTT. Encoded protein: CAPRVVSNQPQHF.

The chain links TRBV18 to TRBJ2-5; 7 bases line up with TRBD1. The J segment lost 4 bases and the V segment lost 3 bases, leaving 2 bases of the junction unmatched. This CDR3 contains 13 residues. The V gene's germline CDR1 is KGHSH and CDR2 LQKENI. CDR3 region: CASSPTGRETQYF. The CDR3 coding sequence is TGTGCCAGCTCACCGACAGGGAGAGAGACCCAGTACTTC.

The chain uses TRBV7-9 and TRBJ2-2, with D possibly matching TRBD1 (6 bases). CDR1 is SEHNR, CDR2 FQNEAQ, per germline (reference sequence). The length of the CDR3 is 15 residues. Trimming removed 6 bases from V and 0 bases from J, with 11 bases in between. CDR3 sequence (DNA): TGTGCCAGCAGGCCCTGGACAGCGAACACCGGGGAGCTGTTTTTT. Its translation: CASRPWTANTGELFF.

The CDR3 region has the DNA TGCGCCAGCAGCTTACGGACTAGCGGGAGCACAGATACGCAGTATTTT. Its protein product is CASSLRTSGSTDTQYF. The gene calls are TRBV5-1 and TRBJ2-3; 11 bases are shared with TRBD2. V shed 2 bases, J shed 0 bases, and the junction held 2 bases outside the gene matches. Germline loops: CDR1 SGHRS, CDR2 YFSETQ. CDR3 size: 16 residues.

This clone has only a few counts. The chain is built from TRBV18 and TRBJ1-1; TRBD1 is a possible D gene (5 bases). Germline-derived CDR1 and CDR2 are KGHSH and LQKENI. The CDR3 runs to 15 residues. V was clipped by 5 bases and J by 4 bases, with 17 bases between them. The CDR3 DNA reads as TGTGCCAGCTCAAGGCTGGGGCTAGGGAGCACTGAAGCTTTCTTT. Translation: CASSRLGLGSTEAFF.

This clone appeared a single time. J is TRBJ1-2 and V is TRBV5-5; a weak D match, TRBD1 (6 bases). In germline, CDR1 is SGHKS, CDR2 YYEKEE (reference sequence). Trimming pared 2 bases from V and 0 bases from J, leaving 26 bases between. This CDR3 has 20 amino acids. In DNA form, the CDR3 reads TGTGCCAGCAGCTTCGTCAGCTCTTTTATTCGGACAGCAACTAACTATGGCTACACCTTC. Its protein is CASSFVSSFIRTATNYGYTF.

The rearrangement links TRBV28 to TRBJ2-3, with 7 bases fitting TRBD1. With V trimmed by 6 bases and J by 6 bases, 6 bases remained unmatched. Germline CDR1 reads MDHEN; CDR2 reads SYDVKM. This CDR3 is 13 amino acids long. CDR3 amino acids: CASRTGQRDTQYF. The CDR3 DNA reads TGTGCCAGCAGAACGGGACAGCGGGATACGCAGTATTTT.

The chain employs TRBV4-1 and TRBJ1-2, with 9 bases that match TRBD1. CDR3 length equals 17 residues. Germline lookup yields CDR1 MGHRA and CDR2 YSYEKL. J was trimmed by 7 bases and V by 0 bases; bases with no gene match: 12. This CDR3 reads CASSQEYIPGQGAGYTF. In DNA form, the CDR3 reads TGCGCCAGCAGCCAAGAATACATTCCGGGACAGGGTGCTGGCTACACCTTC.

The chain couples TRBV5-1 to TRBJ1-5; D perhaps matches TRBD1 (5 bases). CDR1 and CDR2 (germline): SGHRS, YFSETQ. The V and J ends lost 7 bases and 2 bases respectively, with 16 bases between them. This CDR3 comprises 15 residues. The CDR3 loop reads CASASQAGGNQPQHF. In nucleotides, the CDR3 is TGCGCCAGCGCATCACAGGCGGGGGGCAATCAGCCCCAGCATTTT.

This clone was counted a single time. The rearrangement uses TRBV5-1 and TRBJ2-7, with 10 bases lining up with TRBD1. The length of the CDR3 is 14 residues. Germline V gene sequence: CDR1 SGHRS, CDR2 YFSETQ. J was trimmed by 5 bases and V by 6 bases; bases with no gene match: 8. The DNA for the CDR3 is TGCGCCAGCACGTTGTGGACAGGGGGTGACGAGCAGTACTTC. Translated: CASTLWTGGDEQYF.

Note on this clone: A much larger clone lies a single base off, so this may be a read error. The chain employs TRBV5-5 and TRBJ2-3; 8 bases fit TRBD2. The CDR3 length is 15 residues. Germline V gene data show CDR1 as SGHKS and CDR2 as YYEKEE (reference sequence). CDR3 loop: CAGSLSGGRTDTQYF. In nucleotides, the CDR3 is TGTGCCGGCAGTCTCAGCGGGGGACGCACAGATACGCAGTATTTT.

This chain links TRBV5-1 with TRBJ2-3; a weak D match, TRBD1 (5 bases). Trimming took 0 bases from V and 4 from J, leaving 12 bases between them. The CDR3 covers 15 residues. CDR1 and CDR2 (germline): SGHRS, YFSETQ. In DNA, the CDR3 is TGCGCCAGCAGCTTGGCAGGGCAGTCCGCAGATACGCAGTATTTT. As protein: CASSLAGQSADTQYF.